This T cell receptor (beta chain) was identified during a study of OX40 agonist ivuxolimab in advanced cancers. Regarding the research as a whole: The costimulatory receptor OX40 (CD134) was targeted by ivuxolimab, a fully human IgG2 agonistic monoclonal antibody. Intravenous ivuxolimab was administered to patients every 2 weeks at six dose levels: 0.01, 0.1, 0.3, 1.5, 3 and 10 mg/kg. Of the roughly 51 patients in dose escalation, some 20 had hepatocellular carcinoma, about 15 had melanoma, 9 had renal cell carcinoma and 9 had head and neck cancer. In the dose-escalation cohort, 70% to 85% of patients were male, and the mean age was around 65 years with a range of roughly 23 to 79. Prior anti-PD-1, anti-PD-L1 or anti-CTLA-4 therapy was permitted, and approximately 40% of dose-escalation patients had received checkpoint inhibitors. Partial responses occurred in three dose-escalation patients: two with cutaneous melanoma and one with hepatocellular carcinoma. The purpose of peripheral TCRbeta sequencing was to test whether ivuxolimab changed TCR sequence diversity and led to clonal T-cell expansion. The paper covers the monotherapy dose-escalation part of the phase I ivuxolimab trial, which included N of about 51 patients.

This clone turned up a few times. The specificity of this receptor is unknown. Base qualities are missing; no much larger clone stands one base away. To sequence the TCRbeta CDR3 region, genomic DNA was isolated from the sorted cells. The immunoSEQ Assay was used for sequencing of TCRbeta CDR3 regions. In its TCRdb copy, this immuneACCESS table keeps in-frame sequences only and misses some clones. Where compared with another copy, unresolved V genes explain less than half of these, and the others have no known cause. The sample records more than 50,000 clones, less than 85% of which are singletons. More than 3% of the sample is held by the ten biggest clonotypes. The CDR3 runs 14 amino acids, cysteine and phenylalanine included. The sequence is cut down to CDR3 DNA, 42 bases in frame from base 1. The germline V gene (reference sequence) sets CDR1 to WNHNN and CDR2 to SYGVQD. The junction carries 12 bases between V and J, which are trimmed by 4 bases and 3 bases respectively.

Overall study results and their limits: Partial responders in the 0.1-3.0 mg/kg groups had among the lowest normalized peripheral clonal expansion, especially among CD8+ T cells. Antigen specificity was not determined for the clonally expanded peripheral T cells. At doses from 0.1 to 3.0 mg/kg, clonal expansion was seen in both CD4+ and CD8+ blood T cells between baseline and week 6. Low levels of normalized T-cell clonal expansion were also seen in some patients who did not respond. After ivuxolimab, expanded clones were on average more numerous among CD8+ T cells than among CD4+ T cells.

The trial excluded patients who had a history of autoimmune disease or who were on systemic immunosuppression. Peripheral blood for TCR sequencing was collected from all dose cohorts at baseline, on cycle 4 day 1, and on cycle 7 day 1. Samples came from an open-label, multicenter, first-in-human phase I dose-escalation trial of ivuxolimab. The trial enrolled adults with locally advanced or metastatic head and neck squamous cell, hepatocellular, melanoma or renal cell carcinoma. Before TCR sequencing, CD4+ and CD8+ T cells were separately sorted from peripheral blood. This clonotype originated in an adult with an advanced solid tumor such as melanoma, head and neck, liver or kidney cancer. The specimen was CD4+ or CD8+ T cells sorted from blood, collected in a trial of the OX40 agonist ivuxolimab. The sequence links TRBV10-1 to TRBJ1-2, with the D gene not clear enough to name. The CDR3 loop reads CASSAGFGHYGYTF. The DNA is as follows: TGCGCCAGCAGTGCAGGATTTGGGCACTATGGCTACACCTTC.